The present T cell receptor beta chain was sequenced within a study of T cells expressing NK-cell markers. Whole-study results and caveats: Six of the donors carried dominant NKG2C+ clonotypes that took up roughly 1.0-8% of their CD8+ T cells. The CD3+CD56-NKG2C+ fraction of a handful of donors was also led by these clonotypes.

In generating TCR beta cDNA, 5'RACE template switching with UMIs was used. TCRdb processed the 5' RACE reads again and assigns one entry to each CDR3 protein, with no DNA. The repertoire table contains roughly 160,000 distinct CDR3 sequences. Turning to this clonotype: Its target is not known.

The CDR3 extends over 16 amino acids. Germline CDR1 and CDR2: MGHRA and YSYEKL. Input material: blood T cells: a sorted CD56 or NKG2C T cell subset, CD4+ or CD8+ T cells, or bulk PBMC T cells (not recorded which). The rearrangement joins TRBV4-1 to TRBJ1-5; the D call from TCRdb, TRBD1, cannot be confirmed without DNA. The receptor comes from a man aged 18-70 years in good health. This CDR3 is CASSQETGARNQPQHF.